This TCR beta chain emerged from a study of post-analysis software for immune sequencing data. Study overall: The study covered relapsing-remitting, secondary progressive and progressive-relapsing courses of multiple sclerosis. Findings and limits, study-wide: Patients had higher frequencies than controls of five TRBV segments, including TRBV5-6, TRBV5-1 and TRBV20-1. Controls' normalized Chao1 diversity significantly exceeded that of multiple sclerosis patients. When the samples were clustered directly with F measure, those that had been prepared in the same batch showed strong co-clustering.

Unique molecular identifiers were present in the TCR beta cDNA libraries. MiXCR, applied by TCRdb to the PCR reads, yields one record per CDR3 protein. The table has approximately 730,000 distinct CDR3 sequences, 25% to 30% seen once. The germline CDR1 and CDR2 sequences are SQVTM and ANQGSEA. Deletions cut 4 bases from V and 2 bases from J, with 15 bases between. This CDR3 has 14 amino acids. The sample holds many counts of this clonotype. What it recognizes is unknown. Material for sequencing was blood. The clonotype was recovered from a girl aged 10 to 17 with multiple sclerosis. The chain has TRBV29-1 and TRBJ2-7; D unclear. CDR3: CSVALPGRTYEQYF. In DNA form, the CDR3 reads TGCAGCGTTGCTTTGCCGGGTCGGACCTACGAGCAGTACTTC.